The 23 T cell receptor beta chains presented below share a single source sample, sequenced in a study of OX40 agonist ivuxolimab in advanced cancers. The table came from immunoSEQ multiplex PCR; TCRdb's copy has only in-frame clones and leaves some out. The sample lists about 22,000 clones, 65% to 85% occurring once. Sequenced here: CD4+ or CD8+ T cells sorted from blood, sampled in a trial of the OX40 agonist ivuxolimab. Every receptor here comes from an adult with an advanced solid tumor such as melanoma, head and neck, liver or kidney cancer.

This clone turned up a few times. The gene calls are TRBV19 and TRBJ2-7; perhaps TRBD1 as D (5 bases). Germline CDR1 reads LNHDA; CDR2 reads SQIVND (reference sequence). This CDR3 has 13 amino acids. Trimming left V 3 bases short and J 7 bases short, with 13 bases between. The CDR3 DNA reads TGTGCCAGTAGTATCACGGCAGGGCGGGAGCAGTACTTC. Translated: CASSITAGREQYF.

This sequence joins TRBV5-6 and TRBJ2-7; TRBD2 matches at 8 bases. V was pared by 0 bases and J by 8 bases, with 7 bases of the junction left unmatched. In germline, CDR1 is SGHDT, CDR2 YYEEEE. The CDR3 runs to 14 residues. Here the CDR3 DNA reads TGTGCCAGCAGCTTGGCTGCGGGGGGTGGAAAGCAGTACTTC. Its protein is CASSLAAGGGKQYF.

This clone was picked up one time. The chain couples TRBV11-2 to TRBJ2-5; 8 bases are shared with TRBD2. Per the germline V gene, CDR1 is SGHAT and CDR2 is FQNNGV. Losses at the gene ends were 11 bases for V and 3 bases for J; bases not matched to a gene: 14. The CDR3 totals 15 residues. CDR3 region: CADSKLTTSEETQYF. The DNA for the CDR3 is TGTGCCGACTCCAAGCTCACGACTAGCGAAGAGACCCAGTACTTC.

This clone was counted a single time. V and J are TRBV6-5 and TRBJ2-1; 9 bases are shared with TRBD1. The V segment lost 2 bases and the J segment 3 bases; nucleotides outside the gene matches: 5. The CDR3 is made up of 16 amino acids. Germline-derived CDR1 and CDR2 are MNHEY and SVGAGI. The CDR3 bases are TGTGCCAGCAGTTACACCGGGACAGGGAGCTACAATGAGCAGTTCTTC. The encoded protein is CASSYTGTGSYNEQFF.

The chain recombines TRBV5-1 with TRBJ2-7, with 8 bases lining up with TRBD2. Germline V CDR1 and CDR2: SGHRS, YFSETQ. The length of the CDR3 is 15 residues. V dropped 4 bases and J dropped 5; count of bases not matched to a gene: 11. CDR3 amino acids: CASSSNPGLDHEQYF. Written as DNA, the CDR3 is TGCGCCAGCAGCAGCAACCCGGGACTAGACCACGAGCAGTACTTC.

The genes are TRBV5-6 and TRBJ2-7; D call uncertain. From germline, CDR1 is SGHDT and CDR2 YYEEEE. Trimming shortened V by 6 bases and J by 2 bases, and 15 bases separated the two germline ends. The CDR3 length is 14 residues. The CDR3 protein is CASTLRRRAYEQYF. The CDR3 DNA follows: TGTGCCAGCACCCTCCGTCGCCGCGCCTACGAGCAGTACTTC. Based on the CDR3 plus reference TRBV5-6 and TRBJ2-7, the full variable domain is DAGVTQSPTHLIKTRGQQVTLRCSPKSGHDTVSWYQQALGQGPQFIFQYYEEEERQRGNFPDRFSGHQFPNYSSELNVNALLLGDSALYLCASTLRRRAYEQYFGPGTRLTVT.

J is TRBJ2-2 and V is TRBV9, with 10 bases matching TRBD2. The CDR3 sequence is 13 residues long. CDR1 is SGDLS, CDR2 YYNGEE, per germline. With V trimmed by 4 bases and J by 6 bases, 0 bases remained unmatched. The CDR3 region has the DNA TGTGCCAGCAGCACTAGCGGGGCCGGGGAGCTGTTTTTT. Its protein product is CASSTSGAGELFF. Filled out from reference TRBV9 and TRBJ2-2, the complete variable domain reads DSGVTQTPKHLITATGQRVTLRCSPRSGDLSVYWYQQSLDQGLQFLIQYYNGEERAKGNILERFSAQQFPDLHSELNLSSLELGDSALYFCASSTSGAGELFFGEGSRLTVL.

CDR3 protein: CASSQEEFSGNTIYF. The CDR3, as DNA: TGCGCCAGCAGCCAAGAGGAGTTCTCTGGAAACACCATATATTTT. This chain links TRBV4-3 with TRBJ1-3; D call uncertain. The CDR3 is made up of 15 amino acids. V was shortened by 0 bases and J by 0 bases, with 6 bases between the two germline ends. Per the germline V gene, CDR1 is LGHNA and CDR2 is YSLEER.

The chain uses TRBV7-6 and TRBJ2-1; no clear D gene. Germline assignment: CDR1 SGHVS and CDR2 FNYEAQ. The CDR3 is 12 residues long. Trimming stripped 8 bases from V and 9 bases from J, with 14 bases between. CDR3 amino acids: CASLTRSGEQFF. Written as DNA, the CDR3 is TGTGCCAGCCTCACCCGATCGGGTGAGCAGTTCTTC.

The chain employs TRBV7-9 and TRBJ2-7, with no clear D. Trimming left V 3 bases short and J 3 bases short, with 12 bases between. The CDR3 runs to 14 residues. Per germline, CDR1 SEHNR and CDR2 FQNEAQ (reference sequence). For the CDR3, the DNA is TGTGCCAGCAGCTTCACGGAAGGGATCTACGAGCAGTACTTC. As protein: CASSFTEGIYEQYF. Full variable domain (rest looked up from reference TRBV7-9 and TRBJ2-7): DTGVSQNPRHKITKRGQNVTFRCDPISEHNRLYWYRQTLGQGPEFLTYFQNEAQLEKSRLLSDRFSAERPKGSFSTLEIQRTEQGDSAMYLCASSFTEGIYEQYFGPGTRLTVT.

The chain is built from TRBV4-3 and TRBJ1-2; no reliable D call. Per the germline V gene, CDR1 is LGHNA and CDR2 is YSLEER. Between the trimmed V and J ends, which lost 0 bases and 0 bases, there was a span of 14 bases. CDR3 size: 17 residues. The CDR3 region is CASSQERVLIANYGYTF. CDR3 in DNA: TGCGCCAGCAGCCAAGAGCGAGTTCTAATAGCTAACTATGGCTACACCTTC.

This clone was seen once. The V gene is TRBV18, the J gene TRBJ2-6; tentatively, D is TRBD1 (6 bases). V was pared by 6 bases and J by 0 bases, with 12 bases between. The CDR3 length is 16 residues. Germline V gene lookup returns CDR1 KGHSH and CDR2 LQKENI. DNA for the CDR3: TGTGCCAGCTCTAGGGGGATACCCTCTGGGGCCAACGTCCTGACTTTC. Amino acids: CASSRGIPSGANVLTF.

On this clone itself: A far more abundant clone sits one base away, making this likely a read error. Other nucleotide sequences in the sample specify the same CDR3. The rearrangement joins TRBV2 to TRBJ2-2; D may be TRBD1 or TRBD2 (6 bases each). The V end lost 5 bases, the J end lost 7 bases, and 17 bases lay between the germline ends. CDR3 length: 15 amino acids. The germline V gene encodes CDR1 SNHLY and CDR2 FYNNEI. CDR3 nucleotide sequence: TGTGCCAGCAGTCGTCAAGGGGGGCGGATCGGGGAGCTGTTTTTT. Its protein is CASSRQGGRIGELFF.

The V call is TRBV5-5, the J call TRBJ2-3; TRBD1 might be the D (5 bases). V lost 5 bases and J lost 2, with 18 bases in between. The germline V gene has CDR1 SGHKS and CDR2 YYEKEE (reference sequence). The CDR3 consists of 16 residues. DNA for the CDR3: TGTGCCAGCAGTGACGTTGGGGCACGTAACACAGATACGCAGTATTTT. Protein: CASSDVGARNTDTQYF.

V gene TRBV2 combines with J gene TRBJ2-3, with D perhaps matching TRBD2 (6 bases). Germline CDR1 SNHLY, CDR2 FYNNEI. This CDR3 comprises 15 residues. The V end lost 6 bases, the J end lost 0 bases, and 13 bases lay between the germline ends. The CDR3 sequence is CASSPGLSSTDTQYF. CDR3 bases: TGTGCCAGCAGCCCGGGACTTTCTAGCACAGATACGCAGTATTTT.

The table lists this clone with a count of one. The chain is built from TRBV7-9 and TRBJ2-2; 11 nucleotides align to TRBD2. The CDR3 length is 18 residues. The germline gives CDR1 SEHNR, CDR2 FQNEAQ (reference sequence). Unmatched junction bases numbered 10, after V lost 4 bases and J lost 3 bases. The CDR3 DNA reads TGTGCCAGCAGCTCCTTATCTAGCGGGGGGTCGGACACCGGGGAGCTGTTTTTT. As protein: CASSSLSSGGSDTGELFF.

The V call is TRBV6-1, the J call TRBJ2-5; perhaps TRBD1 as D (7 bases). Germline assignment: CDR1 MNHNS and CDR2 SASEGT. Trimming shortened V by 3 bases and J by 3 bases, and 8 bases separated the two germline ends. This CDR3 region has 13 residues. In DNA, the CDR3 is TGTGCCAGCAGTGACAGGGGGGAAGAGACCCAGTACTTC. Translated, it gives CASSDRGEETQYF.

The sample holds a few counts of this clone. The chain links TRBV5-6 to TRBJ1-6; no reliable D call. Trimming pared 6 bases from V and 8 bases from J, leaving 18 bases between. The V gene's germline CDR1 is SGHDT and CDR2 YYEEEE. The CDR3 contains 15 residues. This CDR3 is CASTSSPRADSPLHF. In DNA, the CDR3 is TGTGCCAGCACCTCAAGCCCAAGGGCGGATTCACCCCTCCACTTT.

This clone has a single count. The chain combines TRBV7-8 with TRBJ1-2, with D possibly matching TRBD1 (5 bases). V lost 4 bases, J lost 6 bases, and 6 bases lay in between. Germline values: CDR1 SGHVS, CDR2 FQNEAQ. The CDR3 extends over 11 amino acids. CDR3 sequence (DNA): TGTGCCAGCAGCTCCAGGGATGGCTACACCTTC. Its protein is CASSSRDGYTF.

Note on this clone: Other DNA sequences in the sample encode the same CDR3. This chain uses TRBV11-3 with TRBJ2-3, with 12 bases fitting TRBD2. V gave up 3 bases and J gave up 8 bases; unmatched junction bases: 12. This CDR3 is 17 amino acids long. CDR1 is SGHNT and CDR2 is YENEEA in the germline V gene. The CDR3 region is CASSFTGLAGLPGTQYF. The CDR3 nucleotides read TGTGCCAGCAGCTTCACCGGACTAGCGGGACTACCGGGTACGCAGTATTTT.

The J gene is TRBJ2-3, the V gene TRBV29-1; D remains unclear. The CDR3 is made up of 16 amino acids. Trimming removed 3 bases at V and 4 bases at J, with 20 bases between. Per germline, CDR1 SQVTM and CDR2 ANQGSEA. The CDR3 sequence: CSVDLTFLDAADTQYF. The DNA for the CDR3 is TGCAGCGTTGATCTGACGTTCCTAGACGCGGCAGATACGCAGTATTTT.

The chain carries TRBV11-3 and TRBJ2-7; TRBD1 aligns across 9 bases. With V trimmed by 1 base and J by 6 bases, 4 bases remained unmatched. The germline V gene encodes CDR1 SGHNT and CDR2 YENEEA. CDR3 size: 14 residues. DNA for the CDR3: TGTGCCAGCAGCTTAGGGACAGGGGCAGGCGAGCAGTACTTC. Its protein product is CASSLGTGAGEQYF.

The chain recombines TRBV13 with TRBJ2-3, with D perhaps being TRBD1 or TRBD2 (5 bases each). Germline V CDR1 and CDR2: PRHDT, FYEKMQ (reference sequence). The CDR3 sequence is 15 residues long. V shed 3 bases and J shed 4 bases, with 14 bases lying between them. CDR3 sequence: CASSFSGAVADTQYF. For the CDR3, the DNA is TGTGCCAGCAGCTTTTCCGGGGCGGTGGCAGATACGCAGTATTTT.